This section outlines one T cell receptor (beta chain) sequence together with its context. Its cognate antigen is unknown. V lost 6 bases, J lost 4 bases, and 4 bases lay in between. Germline values: CDR1 MNHEY, CDR2 SVGAGI. The CDR3 is 10 amino acids. With 60 Vbeta and 13 Jbeta primers, the PCR was carried out. Data came from immunoSEQ multiplex PCR; TCRdb stores just in-frame clones and leaves some out. The sample yields around 130,000 clones, around four fifths seen once. The sample comes from a study of cytomegalovirus exposure and HLA in healthy donors. General study results and limits: The productive fraction for most TCR beta V segments was about 87% or about 30% in an earlier analysis.

The sample comprised PBMCs. The J gene is TRBJ2-7, the V gene TRBV6-5, with D uncertain. This TCR derives from a human donor in good health. DNA of the CDR3: TGTGCCAGCAGCTTTTACGAGCAGTACTTC. This translates into CASSFYEQYF.